This T cell receptor beta chain was obtained from a study of early T cells in non-severe SARS-CoV-2 infection. cDNA molecules, individually, were tagged with unique molecular identifiers. Each CDR3 protein gets one entry after TCRdb re-called the 5' RACE reads with MiXCR. The table has tens of thousands of distinct CDR3 sequences, approximately 8% seen once. This CDR3 is built from 15 residues. V lost 0 bases to trimming and J lost 4 bases, with 12 bases between them. CDR1 is LGHNT, CDR2 FRNRAP, per germline. This clonotype was detected a few times. Sequencing was carried out using whole blood. The genes are TRBV12-5 and TRBJ1-1; tentative D call: TRBD1 (5 bases). This receptor was taken from an adult who was a healthcare worker with PCR-confirmed SARS-CoV-2 infection or an uninfected control (not recorded which). CDR3 DNA: TGTGCTAGTGGTTTGGTACGTGAGGGGCTCACTGAAGCTTTCTTT. Translating gives CASGLVREGLTEAFF.